The 27 T cell receptor beta chains below were found in one sample sequenced in a study of blood T cell repertoires in COVID-19 (dated by TCRdb to the early 2020s). The library was produced with the immunoSEQ multiplex PCR assay. As stored in TCRdb, this immuneACCESS dataset retains in-frame rearrangements with V and J assigned. A fraction of the clones does not appear; measured against another copy, unresolved V genes explain less than half of the discrepancy, and the remainder lacks a known reason. Within this sample are about 180,000 clones, with 80% to 90% of them counted one time only. The ten top clones hold around 3% of the sample. Sequenced: peripheral blood. These receptors originate from a man between 60 and 70 years old with acute or convalescent COVID-19.

The rearrangement links TRBV29-1 to TRBJ2-7, with a possible D match to TRBD2 (6 bases). V was pared by 3 bases and J by 6 bases, with 15 bases between. This CDR3 comprises 13 residues. Germline lookup yields CDR1 SQVTM and CDR2 ANQGSEA. The CDR3 region has the DNA TGCAGCGTTGATCCGGGAGATGGGTCCGAGCAGTACTTC. This gives the protein CSVDPGDGSEQYF.

This clone was recorded once. The CDR3 sequence: CASSSGSGSPHEQYF. CDR3 DNA: TGTGCCAGCAGCTCTGGGAGCGGGAGCCCCCACGAGCAGTACTTC. J is TRBJ2-7 and V is TRBV5-4; 8 bases agree with TRBD2. The CDR3 spans 15 residues. Germline CDR1 reads SGHNT; CDR2 reads YYREEE (reference sequence). After removal of 3 bases from V and 5 bases from J, the junction contained 10 bases not matched to a gene.

This chain joins TRBV7-9 and TRBJ2-3, with 8 bases fitting TRBD2. V trimming: 5 bases; J trimming: 5 bases; junction bases outside the gene matches: 3. This CDR3 is 13 amino acids long. Germline assignment: CDR1 SEHNR and CDR2 FQNEAQ (reference sequence). CDR3: CASSPGGVDTQYF. The DNA of the CDR3 is TGTGCCAGCAGCCCCGGGGGGGTAGATACGCAGTATTTT.

The rearrangement joins TRBV19 to TRBJ2-7, with 8 nucleotides matching TRBD1. Looked up from germline, CDR1 is LNHDA and CDR2 is SQIVND (reference sequence). The CDR3 has 14 amino acids. As DNA, the CDR3 is TGTGCTTCCTCCCCAGGACAGGGAGTCCTCGAGCAGTACTTC. It specifies CASSPGQGVLEQYF.

V and J are TRBV9 and TRBJ2-5; D perhaps matches TRBD2 (7 bases). Germline V gives CDR1 SGDLS, CDR2 YYNGEE. Trimming stripped 4 bases from V and 1 base from J, with 20 bases between. The CDR3 consists of 17 residues. In nucleotides, the CDR3 is TGTGCCAGCAGCTCGGGATGGGGGCTAGCGGCCCAAGAGACCCAGTACTTC. Protein: CASSSGWGLAAQETQYF.

The rearrangement uses TRBV10-3 and TRBJ2-1; D is undetermined. Trimming cost V 4 bases and J 6 bases, with 10 bases left between them. This CDR3 has 13 residues. Germline V gives CDR1 ENHRY, CDR2 SYGVKD. Written as DNA, the CDR3 is TGTGCCATCAGTGTCCAGGTGGGCAATGAGCAGTTCTTC. Residues: CAISVQVGNEQFF.

The J gene is TRBJ2-1, the V gene TRBV9, with 9 bases lining up with TRBD2. CDR3 length equals 15 residues. J lost 9 bases, V lost 4 bases, and 11 bases had no gene match. Germline CDR1 and CDR2: SGDLS and YYNGEE. CDR3 loop: CASSPSGTPGSEQFF. The CDR3 DNA follows: TGTGCCAGCAGCCCTAGCGGGACACCCGGATCTGAGCAGTTCTTC.

The chain couples TRBV7-2 to TRBJ1-2; D is possibly TRBD1 (5 bases). The CDR3 runs to 16 residues. Trimming took 2 bases from V and 4 from J, leaving 17 bases between them. Germline values: CDR1 SGHTA, CDR2 FQGNSA. The CDR3 coding sequence is TGTGCCAGCAGCTTAACCAACGAGGCAGGGATCTATGGCTACACCTTC. Residues: CASSLTNEAGIYGYTF.

This chain joins TRBV5-6 and TRBJ2-7, with 10 bases aligning to TRBD2. V gave up 2 bases and J gave up 3 bases; unmatched junction bases: 5. There are 15 residues in the CDR3. Germline CDR1 is SGHDT and CDR2 is YYEEEE. The chain's CDR3 is CASSFRGLAFYEQYF. The CDR3 coding sequence is TGTGCCAGCAGCTTTAGGGGACTAGCGTTCTACGAGCAGTACTTC.

The V and J genes are TRBV19 and TRBJ1-2; TRBD1 might be the D (6 bases). The CDR3 has 15 residues. Germline V gives CDR1 LNHDA, CDR2 SQIVND (reference sequence). Trimming removed 1 base from V and 0 bases from J, with 9 bases in between. CDR3 DNA: TGTGCCAGTAGTATAGGCACAGGGCCTAACTATGGCTACACCTTC. Its protein is CASSIGTGPNYGYTF.

J is TRBJ2-1 and V is TRBV15, with D perhaps matching TRBD2 (6 bases). The CDR3 covers 15 residues. Germline lookup yields CDR1 LNHNV and CDR2 YYDKDF (reference sequence). V shed 8 bases and J shed 6 bases, with 20 bases lying between them. The CDR3 bases are TGTGCCACCGCCCCCGGAGGTAGCGGCCCCAATGAGCAGTTCTTC. Its translation is CATAPGGSGPNEQFF.

This clone appeared once. The chain carries TRBV28 and TRBJ1-3; a possible D gene is TRBD1 (5 bases). This CDR3 spans 14 amino acids. V lost 8 bases and J 3 bases, leaving 14 bases between the germline ends. Germline lookup yields CDR1 MDHEN and CDR2 SYDVKM. The CDR3 loop reads CASFSPQVGNTIYF. The CDR3 DNA sequence: TGTGCCAGCTTTAGCCCACAGGTTGGAAACACCATATATTTT.

The DNA for the CDR3 is TGTGCCAGCAGTTCACCCGGACAGGGGGCGTACGAGCAGTACTTC. Residues: CASSSPGQGAYEQYF. The chain recombines TRBV6-6 with TRBJ2-7; 11 bases fit TRBD1. V gave up 4 bases and J gave up 4 bases; unmatched junction bases: 6. The CDR3 is made up of 15 amino acids. The germline V gene encodes CDR1 MNHNY and CDR2 SVGAGI (reference sequence).

V gene TRBV7-9 combines with J gene TRBJ2-7, with D possibly being TRBD2 (5 bases). CDR1 is SEHNR, CDR2 FQNEAQ, per germline (reference sequence). V was cut by 1 base and J by 0 bases, with 13 bases left in between. CDR3 length: 16 amino acids. The CDR3 nucleotides are TGTGCCAGCAGCTTAGGCCCGGACTTAAGCTCCTACGAGCAGTACTTC. It encodes CASSLGPDLSSYEQYF.

V gene TRBV5-1 combines with J gene TRBJ2-1; possible D gene TRBD2, 6 bases. Germline-derived CDR1 and CDR2 are SGHRS and YFSETQ. Trimming cost V 2 bases and J 0 bases, with 9 bases left between them. This CDR3 comprises 15 residues. CDR3 coding DNA: TGCGCCAGCAGCTTCGGCGGGAACTCCTACAATGAGCAGTTCTTC. Its protein product is CASSFGGNSYNEQFF.

The gene calls are TRBV12-3 or TRBV12-4 and TRBJ1-1; D might be TRBD1 (5 bases). The CDR3 totals 12 residues. Trimming shortened V by 3 bases and J by 9 bases, and 11 bases separated the two germline ends. In DNA form, the CDR3 reads TGTGCCAGCAGTTTCAGTCAGGGTCAAGCTTTCTTT. It translates to CASSFSQGQAFF.

The V gene is TRBV6-6, the J gene TRBJ2-7, with 11 bases that match TRBD1. The germline V gene has CDR1 MNHNY and CDR2 SVGAGI (reference sequence). V shed 5 bases, J shed 6 bases, and the junction held 9 bases outside the gene matches. CDR3 length: 15 residues. The chain's CDR3 is CASSHSGTGGFEQYF. The CDR3 nucleotides read TGTGCCAGCAGTCATTCCGGGACAGGGGGGTTCGAGCAGTACTTC.

The rearrangement uses TRBV6-1 and TRBJ1-5, with 7 nucleotides matching TRBD1. The CDR3 is 15 amino acids. Trimming took 6 bases from V and 3 from J; bases not matched to a gene: 8. Germline V lookup: CDR1 MNHNS, CDR2 SASEGT. Here the CDR3 reads CASRFTGDANQPQHF. The CDR3 DNA reads TGTGCCAGCAGATTCACAGGGGATGCCAATCAGCCCCAGCATTTT.

The chain carries TRBV28 and TRBJ1-5; no clear D gene. V gave up 8 bases and J gave up 10 bases, with 15 bases separating them. The CDR3 spans 12 residues. Per germline, CDR1 MDHEN and CDR2 SYDVKM. CDR3 protein: CASEGLNGPQHF. The CDR3 DNA is TGTGCCAGCGAGGGCCTTAATGGACCCCAGCATTTT.

The chain recombines TRBV9 with TRBJ1-2; D might be TRBD1 (6 bases). V was clipped by 1 base and J by 8 bases, with 15 bases between them. The CDR3 covers 14 residues. CDR1 SGDLS and CDR2 YYNGEE come from the germline V gene. The CDR3 DNA follows: TGTGCCAGCAGCGTAAACAGGGAAACGAGGGGCTACACCTTC. This codes for CASSVNRETRGYTF.

V gene TRBV19 combines with J gene TRBJ1-5; D is possibly TRBD1 (6 bases). The ends were cut back, 7 bases at V and 1 base at J, with 11 bases in the middle. The V gene's germline CDR1 is LNHDA and CDR2 SQIVND (reference sequence). This CDR3 contains 14 residues. The CDR3: CASNEDRSNQPQHF. Written as DNA, the CDR3 is TGTGCCAGTAACGAGGACAGAAGCAATCAGCCCCAGCATTTT. Using reference TRBV19 and TRBJ1-5 for the parts outside the CDR3, the full variable domain is DGGITQSPKYLFRKEGQNVTLSCEQNLNHDAMYWYRQDPGQGLRLIYYSQIVNDFQKGDIAEGYSVSREKKESFPLTVTSAQKNPTAFYLCASNEDRSNQPQHFGDGTRLSIL.

V gene TRBV5-4 combines with J gene TRBJ2-7, with TRBD2 identical over 12 bases. This CDR3 contains 17 residues. The junction had 13 bases not matched to a gene; V was cut back by 4 bases and J by 5 bases. The germline CDR1 and CDR2 sequences are SGHNT and YYREEE (reference sequence). CDR3 DNA sequence: TGTGCCAGCAGCGGAATGACTAGCGGGAGCTTAAGGAACGAGCAGTACTTC. Protein product: CASSGMTSGSLRNEQYF.

This chain links TRBV7-8 with TRBJ2-7; 7 positions match TRBD2. The V gene end was trimmed by 5 bases and the J gene end by 2 bases; junction bases not matched to a gene: 15. Germline assignment: CDR1 SGHVS and CDR2 FQNEAQ. This CDR3 comprises 17 residues. CDR3 bases: TGTGCCAGCAGCCCGCAAGCTGCGGGGGTCAACCCCTACGAGCAGTACTTC. This codes for CASSPQAAGVNPYEQYF.

The rearrangement uses TRBV7-2 and TRBJ2-3, with a possible D match to TRBD2 (6 bases). There are 14 residues in the CDR3. Germline CDR1 and CDR2: SGHTA and FQGNSA. The V end was cut by 5 bases, the J end by 4 bases, with 13 bases between. The CDR3 sequence is CASSVQRESDTQYF. In DNA form, the CDR3 reads TGTGCCAGCAGCGTACAACGGGAGTCAGATACGCAGTATTTT.

This chain uses TRBV14 with TRBJ2-2; 10 positions agree with TRBD2. CDR3 length equals 17 residues. CDR1 and CDR2 (germline): SGHDN, FVKESK. The V and J ends lost 5 bases and 5 bases, in that order; junction bases with no gene match: 11. The CDR3 coding sequence is TGTGCCAGCAGCGGGATCCTAGCGGGAGACGAGACCGGGGAGCTGTTTTTT. This encodes CASSGILAGDETGELFF. Based on the CDR3 plus reference TRBV14 and TRBJ2-2, the full variable domain is EAGVTQFPSHSVIEKGQTVTLRCDPISGHDNLYWYRRVMGKEIKFLLHFVKESKQDESGMPNNRFLAERTGGTYSTLKVQPAELEDSGVYFCASSGILAGDETGELFFGEGSRLTVL.

The V gene is TRBV27, the J gene TRBJ2-4, with 8 bases identical to TRBD2. V was clipped by 4 bases and J by 7 bases; unmatched bases: 9. The CDR3 length is 15 residues. Germline-derived CDR1 and CDR2 are MNHEY and SMNVEV (reference sequence). The CDR3 DNA follows: TGTGCCAGCAGTTATGCGGGAGGCAGGAATAACATTCAGTACTTC. Translation: CASSYAGGRNNIQYF.

This clone appeared a few times. The V gene is TRBV11-2, the J gene TRBJ2-7; D is uncertain. Germline CDR1 and CDR2: SGHAT and FQNNGV. V was clipped by 5 bases and J by 2 bases, with 7 bases between them. The CDR3 sequence is 12 residues long. In DNA form, the CDR3 reads TGTGCCAGCAGCCTTAGAACCTACGAGCAGTACTTC. It specifies CASSLRTYEQYF.